This section outlines one T cell receptor beta chain sequence together with its context. What antigen it recognizes has not been identified. Per-base qualities were not stored, and no clone one base away is much larger. Library creation used 5' RACE. TCRdb names Illumina HiSeq 2500 as the instrument used. A second PCR of about 7 to 12 cycles was performed with a sample-barcoded 5' primer and a J-beta primer mix. A unique molecular identifier was introduced onto each TCR beta cDNA molecule by a template-switch 5' adaptor carrying 12 random nucleotides. Each sample yielded at least 2.5 million CDR3-containing paired-end reads. First-strand cDNA synthesis was performed from all RNA using the Mint cDNA synthesis kit, with priming by a TRBC-specific oligonucleotide. Following uracil-DNA glycosylase treatment, a first 18-cycle PCR with universal primers M1SS and BC2_uni_R was performed on all cDNA. Regarding the original processing steps: Normalization of each sample was performed by random selection of 1 million high-quality reads, each carrying a distinct molecular identifier. Reads sharing molecular identifiers were discarded rather than binned into consensus sequences. MiTCR, with a Q25 quality threshold and the strictest error-elimination algorithm, was used for CDR3 identification, clonotype clustering and error correction. Lower-bound total TCR beta diversity was estimated with a nonparametric unseen species model using Euler transformation. The public reads were run again by TCRdb, first through fastp at Q25 and then through MiXCR, and only productive beta chains were kept. Every distinct CDR3 protein forms one entry, paired with its most common genes and DNA. TCRdb's processing, not the authors', yielded these V and J calls. This sample has around 690,000 distinct CDR3 sequences in its table, and 58% of those were observed once. The ten most abundant clones make up about two fifths of the sample.

The sample comes from a study of blood T cells in healthy people across ages (dated by TCRdb to 2014 to 2015). The study in broad terms: In model experiments, roughly one uniquely barcoded TCR beta cDNA molecule per two T cells was captured by template switching. Using deep sequencing normalized with unique cDNA molecular identifiers, the study measured how TCR beta repertoire diversity changes with age. Donors were grouped into four age groups: young (average approximately 15 years), middle-aged (39), aged (around 60) and long-lived (approximately 75). To avoid experimental bias, donors of different ages were spread randomly across the sequencing lanes. Using the same blood draw, the study looked at two additional independent replicas of 1 million unique cDNA reads for two donors, one aged 18 to 29 and the other aged 80 or older.

The donors were 40 or so Caucasian individuals from Russia, aged roughly 6 to 100 years, who were systemically healthy. Each donor gave about 9.8 milliliters of peripheral blood, drawn into EDTA-treated Vacutainer tubes. Ficoll-Paque density-gradient centrifugation was used to isolate PBMCs, with at least 6 million per sample. Trizol reagent was used to extract total RNA from PBMCs, with at least 5.5 micrograms per sample. For every donor, flow cytometry on a PBMC aliquot measured the percentage of naive CD45RAhigh/CD27high T cells. The CDR3 contains 13 residues, cysteine and phenylalanine counted. Of the read, only the CDR3 DNA is kept; its 39 bases are in frame from base 1. What the work shows at the level of the full study, not this receptor alone: Because profiling used bulk unsorted PBMCs, naive and antigen-experienced compartments could not be compared conclusively. Total diversity estimates from one million sequenced T cells were considered lower bounds and underestimates. There was a strong correlation between observed TCR beta diversity and the percentage of naive T cells measured by flow cytometry. Because the CMV infection status of the donors was unknown, age-related changes in expanded clonotypes may potentially have been confounded. Compared with the aged group, the long-lived group had more naive CD4+ T cells, fewer expanded clones and increased TCR diversity, suggesting age selection. As age increased, observed TCR beta diversity per million T cells dropped in a roughly linear way, and a significant reduction was already evident by age 40.

Sequencing input: blood. The sequence joins TRBV12-3 or TRBV12-4 to TRBJ2-7; 7 bases in between match TRBD1. The J call could be wrong; TRBJ2-5 is a better fit for the DNA end. The receptor's source is a man in his sixties in good health. CDR3 sequence: CANSQGTVETQYF. The sequence in DNA is TGTGCCAACAGCCAAGGGACAGTAGAGACCCAGTACTTC.